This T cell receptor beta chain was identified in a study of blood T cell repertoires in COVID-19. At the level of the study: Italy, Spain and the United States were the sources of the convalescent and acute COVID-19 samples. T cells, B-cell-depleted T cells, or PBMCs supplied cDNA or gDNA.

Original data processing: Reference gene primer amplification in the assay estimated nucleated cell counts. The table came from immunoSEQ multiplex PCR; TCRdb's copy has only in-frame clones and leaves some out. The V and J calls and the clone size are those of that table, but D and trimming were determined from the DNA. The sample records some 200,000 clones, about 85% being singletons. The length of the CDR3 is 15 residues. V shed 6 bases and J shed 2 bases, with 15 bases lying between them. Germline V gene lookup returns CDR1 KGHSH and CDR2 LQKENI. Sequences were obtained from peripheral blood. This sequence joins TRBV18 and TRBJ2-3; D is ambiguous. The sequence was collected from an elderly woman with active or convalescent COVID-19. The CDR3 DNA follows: TGTGCCAGCTCCCGATACTCTGCGCACACAGATACGCAGTATTTT. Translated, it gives CASSRYSAHTDTQYF.